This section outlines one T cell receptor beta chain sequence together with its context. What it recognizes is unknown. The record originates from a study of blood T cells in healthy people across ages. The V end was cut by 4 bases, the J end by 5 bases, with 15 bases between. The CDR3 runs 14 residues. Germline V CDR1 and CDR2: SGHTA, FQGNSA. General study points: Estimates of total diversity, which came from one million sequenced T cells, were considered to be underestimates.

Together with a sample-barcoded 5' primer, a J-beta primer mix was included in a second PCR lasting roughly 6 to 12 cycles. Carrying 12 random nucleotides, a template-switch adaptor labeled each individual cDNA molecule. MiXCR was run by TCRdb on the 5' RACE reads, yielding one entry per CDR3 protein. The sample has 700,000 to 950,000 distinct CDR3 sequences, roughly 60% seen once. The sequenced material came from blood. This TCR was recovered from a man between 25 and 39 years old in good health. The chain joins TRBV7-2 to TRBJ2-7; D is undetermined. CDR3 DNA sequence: TGTGCCAGCAGCTCAGAGACGGGTTCCCACGAGCAGTACTTC. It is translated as CASSSETGSHEQYF.